One and the same sample provided the 8 T cell receptor beta chains below, sequenced in a study of blood T cell repertoires in COVID-19. Assay: immunoSEQ multiplex PCR; the TCRdb copy retains only in-frame clones and omits some. The data hold more than 100,000 clones, with 75% to 90% observed a single time. Material: peripheral blood. These receptors originate from a human donor in a cohort sampled during active COVID-19.

This chain joins TRBV5-1 and TRBJ2-4; unclear D gene. The CDR3 runs 14 residues. Trimming shortened V by 1 base and J by 0 bases, and 5 bases separated the two germline ends. Germline CDR1 is SGHRS and CDR2 is YFSETQ. Written as DNA, the CDR3 is TGCGCCAGCAGCTTGTCAATAGCCAAAAACATTCAGTACTTC. It codes for CASSLSIAKNIQYF.

The V call is TRBV30, the J call TRBJ1-5; 8 nucleotides line up with TRBD1. With V trimmed by 2 bases and J by 7 bases, 4 bases remained unmatched. CDR3 length equals 13 residues. CDR1 is GTSNPN and CDR2 is SVGIG in the germline V gene (reference sequence). CDR3 amino acids: CAWSYRGTQPQHF. CDR3 sequence (DNA): TGTGCCTGGAGTTACAGGGGGACCCAGCCCCAGCATTTT.

This clone was detected a few times. The V gene is TRBV14, the J gene TRBJ1-4; tentative D call: TRBD1 (5 bases). CDR1 SGHDN and CDR2 FVKESK come from the germline V gene. CDR3 length equals 16 residues. Trimming pared 3 bases from V and 6 bases from J, leaving 17 bases between. In DNA, the CDR3 is TGTGCCAGCAGCCAGGGCGCCGGGACTCAGTATGAAAAACTGTTTTTT. This codes for CASSQGAGTQYEKLFF.

The chain joins TRBV3-1 (or the pseudogene TRBV3-2) to TRBJ1-6; 10 bases are a match to TRBD1. CDR3 size: 14 residues. Germline trimming cut 5 bases from V and 6 bases from J; bases unmatched to any gene: 1. The germline gives CDR1 LGHDT, CDR2 YNNKEL (reference sequence). CDR3 bases: TGTGCCAGCAGCGACAGGGGGCCTAATTCACCCCTCCACTTT. Translation gives CASSDRGPNSPLHF.

The chain is built from TRBV6-5 and TRBJ1-1; 7 bases align to TRBD1. The CDR3 length is 12 residues. Losses at the gene ends were 4 bases for V and 7 bases for J; bases not matched to a gene: 3. Germline lookup yields CDR1 MNHEY and CDR2 SVGAGI. CDR3 nucleotides: TGTGCCAGCAGTTCTTGGGACAGTGAAGCTTTCTTT. Protein sequence: CASSSWDSEAFF.

CDR3 amino acids: CASSLGGFETGELFF. The DNA for the CDR3 is TGCGCCAGCAGCTTGGGAGGGTTCGAGACCGGGGAGCTGTTTTTT. The chain couples TRBV5-1 to TRBJ2-2, with D possibly being TRBD2 (5 bases). Per the germline V gene, CDR1 is SGHRS and CDR2 is YFSETQ. The CDR3 is 15 amino acids. The V gene lost 0 bases and the J gene lost 5 bases, with 11 bases spanning the gap.

The chain uses TRBV12-3 or TRBV12-4 and TRBJ1-2, with D maybe TRBD1 (6 bases). The CDR3 consists of 13 residues. V was cut by 5 bases and J by 7 bases, with 14 bases left in between. CDR3 region: CASSADRFSGYTF. CDR3 nucleotides: TGTGCCAGCAGTGCCGACAGGTTCTCTGGCTACACCTTC.

The V gene is TRBV3-1 (or the pseudogene TRBV3-2), the J gene TRBJ2-5; TRBD2 is a possible D gene (5 bases). V was cut by 4 bases and J by 5 bases, with 11 bases left in between. The CDR3 spans 13 residues. The germline gives CDR1 LGHDT, CDR2 YNNKEL (reference sequence). DNA for the CDR3: TGTGCCAGCAGCCCCCCGAGAGGGGAGACCCAGTACTTC. Translating it yields CASSPPRGETQYF.